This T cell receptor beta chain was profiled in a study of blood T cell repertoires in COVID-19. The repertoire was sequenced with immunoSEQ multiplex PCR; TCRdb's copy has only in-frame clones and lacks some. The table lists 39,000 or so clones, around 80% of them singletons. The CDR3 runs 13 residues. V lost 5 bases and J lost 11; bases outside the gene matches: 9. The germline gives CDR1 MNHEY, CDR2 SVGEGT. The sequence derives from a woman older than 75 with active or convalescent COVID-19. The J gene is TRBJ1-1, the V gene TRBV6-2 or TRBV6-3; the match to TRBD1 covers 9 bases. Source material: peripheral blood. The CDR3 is CASSNTGGAWAFF. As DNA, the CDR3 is TGTGCCAGCAGTAACACAGGGGGCGCGTGGGCTTTCTTT.